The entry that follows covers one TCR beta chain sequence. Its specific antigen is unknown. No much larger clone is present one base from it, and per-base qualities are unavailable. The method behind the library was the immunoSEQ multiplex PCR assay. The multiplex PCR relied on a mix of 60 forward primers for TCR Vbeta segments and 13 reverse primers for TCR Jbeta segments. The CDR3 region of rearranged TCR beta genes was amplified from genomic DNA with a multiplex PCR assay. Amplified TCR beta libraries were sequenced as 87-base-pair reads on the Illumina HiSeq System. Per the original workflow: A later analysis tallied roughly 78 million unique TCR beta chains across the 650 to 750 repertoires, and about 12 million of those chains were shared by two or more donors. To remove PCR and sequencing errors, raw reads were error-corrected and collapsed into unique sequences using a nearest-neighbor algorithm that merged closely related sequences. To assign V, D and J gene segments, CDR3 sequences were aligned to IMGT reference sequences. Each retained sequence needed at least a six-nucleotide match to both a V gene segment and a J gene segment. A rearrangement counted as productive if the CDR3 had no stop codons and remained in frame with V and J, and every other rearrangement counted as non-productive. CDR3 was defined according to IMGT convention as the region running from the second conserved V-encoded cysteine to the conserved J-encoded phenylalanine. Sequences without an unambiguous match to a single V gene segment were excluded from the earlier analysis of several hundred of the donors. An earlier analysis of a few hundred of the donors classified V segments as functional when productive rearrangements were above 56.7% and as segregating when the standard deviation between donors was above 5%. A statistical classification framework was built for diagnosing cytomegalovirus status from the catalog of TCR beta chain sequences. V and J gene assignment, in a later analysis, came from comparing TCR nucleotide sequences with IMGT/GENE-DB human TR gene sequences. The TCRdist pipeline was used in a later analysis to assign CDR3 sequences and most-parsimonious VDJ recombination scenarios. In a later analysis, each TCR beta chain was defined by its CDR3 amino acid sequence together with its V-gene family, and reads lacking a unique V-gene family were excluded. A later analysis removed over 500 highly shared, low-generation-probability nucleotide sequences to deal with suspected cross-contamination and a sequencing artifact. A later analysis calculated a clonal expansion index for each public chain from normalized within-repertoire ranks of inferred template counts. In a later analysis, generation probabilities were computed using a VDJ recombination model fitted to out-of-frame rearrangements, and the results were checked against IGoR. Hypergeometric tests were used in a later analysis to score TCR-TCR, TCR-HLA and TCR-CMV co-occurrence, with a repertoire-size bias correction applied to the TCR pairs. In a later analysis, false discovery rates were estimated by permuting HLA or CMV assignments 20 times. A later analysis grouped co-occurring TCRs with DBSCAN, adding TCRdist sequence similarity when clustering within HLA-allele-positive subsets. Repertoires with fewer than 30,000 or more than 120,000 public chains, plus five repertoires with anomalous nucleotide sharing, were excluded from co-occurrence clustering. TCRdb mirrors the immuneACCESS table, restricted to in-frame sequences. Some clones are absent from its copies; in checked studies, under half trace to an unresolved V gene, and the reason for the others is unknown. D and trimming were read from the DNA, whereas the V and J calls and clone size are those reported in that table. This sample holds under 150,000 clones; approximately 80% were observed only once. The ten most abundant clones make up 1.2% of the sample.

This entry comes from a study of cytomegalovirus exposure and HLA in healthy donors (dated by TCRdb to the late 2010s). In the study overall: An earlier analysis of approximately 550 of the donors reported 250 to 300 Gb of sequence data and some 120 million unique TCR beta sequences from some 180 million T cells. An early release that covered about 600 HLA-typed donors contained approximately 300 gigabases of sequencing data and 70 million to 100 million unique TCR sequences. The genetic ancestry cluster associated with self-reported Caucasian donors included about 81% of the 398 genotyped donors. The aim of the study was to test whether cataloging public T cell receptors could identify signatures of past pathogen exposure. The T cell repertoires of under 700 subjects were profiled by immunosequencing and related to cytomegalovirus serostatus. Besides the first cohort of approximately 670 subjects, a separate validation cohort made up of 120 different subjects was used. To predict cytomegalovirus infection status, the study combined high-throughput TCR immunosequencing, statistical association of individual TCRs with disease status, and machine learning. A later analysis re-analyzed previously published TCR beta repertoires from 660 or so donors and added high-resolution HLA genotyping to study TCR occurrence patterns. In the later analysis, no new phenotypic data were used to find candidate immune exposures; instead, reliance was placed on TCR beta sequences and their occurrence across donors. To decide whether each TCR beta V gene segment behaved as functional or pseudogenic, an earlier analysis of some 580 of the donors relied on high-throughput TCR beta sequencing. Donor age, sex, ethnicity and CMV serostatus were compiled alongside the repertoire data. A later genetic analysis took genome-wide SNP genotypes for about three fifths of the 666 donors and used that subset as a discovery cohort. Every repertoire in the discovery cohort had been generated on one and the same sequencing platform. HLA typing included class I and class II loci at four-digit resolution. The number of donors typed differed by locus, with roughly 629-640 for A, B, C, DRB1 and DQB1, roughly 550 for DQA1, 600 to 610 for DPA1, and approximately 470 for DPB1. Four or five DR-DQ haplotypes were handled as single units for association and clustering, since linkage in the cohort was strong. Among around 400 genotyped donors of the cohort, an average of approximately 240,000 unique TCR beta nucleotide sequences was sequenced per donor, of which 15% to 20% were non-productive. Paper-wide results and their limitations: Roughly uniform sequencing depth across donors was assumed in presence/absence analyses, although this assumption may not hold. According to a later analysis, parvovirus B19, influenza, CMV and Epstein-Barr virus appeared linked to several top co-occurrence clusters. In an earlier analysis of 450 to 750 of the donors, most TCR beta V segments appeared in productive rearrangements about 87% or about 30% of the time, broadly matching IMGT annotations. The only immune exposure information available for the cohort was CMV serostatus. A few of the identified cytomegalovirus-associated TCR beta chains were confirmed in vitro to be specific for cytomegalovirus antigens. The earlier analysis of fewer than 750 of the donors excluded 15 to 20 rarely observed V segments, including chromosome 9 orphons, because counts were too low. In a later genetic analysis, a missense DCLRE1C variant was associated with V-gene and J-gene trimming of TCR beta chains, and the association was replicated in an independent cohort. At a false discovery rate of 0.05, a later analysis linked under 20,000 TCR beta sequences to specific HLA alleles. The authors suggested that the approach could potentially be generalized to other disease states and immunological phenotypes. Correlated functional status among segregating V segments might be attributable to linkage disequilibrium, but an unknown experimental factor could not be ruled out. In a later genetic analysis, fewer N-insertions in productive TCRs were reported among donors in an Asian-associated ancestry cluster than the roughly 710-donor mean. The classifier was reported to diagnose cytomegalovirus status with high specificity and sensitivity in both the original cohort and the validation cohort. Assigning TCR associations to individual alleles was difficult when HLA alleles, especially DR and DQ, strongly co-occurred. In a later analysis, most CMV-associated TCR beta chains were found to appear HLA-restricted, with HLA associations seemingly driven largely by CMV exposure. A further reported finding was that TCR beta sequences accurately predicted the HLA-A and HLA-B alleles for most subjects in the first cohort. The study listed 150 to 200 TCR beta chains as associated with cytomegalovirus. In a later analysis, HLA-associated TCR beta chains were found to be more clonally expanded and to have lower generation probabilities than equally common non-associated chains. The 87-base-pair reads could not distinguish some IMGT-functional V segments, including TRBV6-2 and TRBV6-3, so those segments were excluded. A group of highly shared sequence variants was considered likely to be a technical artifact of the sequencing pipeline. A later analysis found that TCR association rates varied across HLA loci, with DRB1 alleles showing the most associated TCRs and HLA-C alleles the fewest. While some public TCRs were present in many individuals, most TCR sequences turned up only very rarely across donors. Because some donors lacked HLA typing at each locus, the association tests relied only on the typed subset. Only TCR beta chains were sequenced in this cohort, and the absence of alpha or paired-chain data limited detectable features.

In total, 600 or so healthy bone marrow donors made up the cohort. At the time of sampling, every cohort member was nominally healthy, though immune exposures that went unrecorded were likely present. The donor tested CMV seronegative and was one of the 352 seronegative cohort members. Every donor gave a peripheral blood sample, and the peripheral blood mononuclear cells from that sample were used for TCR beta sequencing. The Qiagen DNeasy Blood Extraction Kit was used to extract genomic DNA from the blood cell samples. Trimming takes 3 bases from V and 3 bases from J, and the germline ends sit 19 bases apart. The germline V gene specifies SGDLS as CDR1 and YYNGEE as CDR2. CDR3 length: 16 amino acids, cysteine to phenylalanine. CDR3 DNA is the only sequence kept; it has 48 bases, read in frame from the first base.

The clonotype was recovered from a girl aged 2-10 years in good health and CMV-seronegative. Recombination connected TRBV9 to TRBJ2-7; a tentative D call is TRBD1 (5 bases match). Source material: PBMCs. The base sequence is TGTGCCAGCAGCGCCAATACGGCCACAGGCATCTACGAGCAGTACTTC. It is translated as CASSANTATGIYEQYF.